A selection of T cell receptor beta chains follows, all from one sample in a study of T cells in Graves' hyperthyroidism and ophthalmopathy. TCRdb used MiXCR to reprocess the multiplex PCR reads, holding one entry per CDR3 protein. This repertoire shows 300,000 to 400,000 distinct CDR3 sequences, approximately 18% found once; its top ten account for approximately 54%. The sequencing input was blood. These receptors all stem from a woman between 45 and 65 years old with Graves' hyperthyroidism. Each CDR3 is given with its conserved first and last residue. Each record gives: D gene, J gene, V gene, clone size, CDR3 DNA, CDR3 protein. A D gene is named only where the DNA matches it firmly. The size of a clone is reported for some rows only, either as once, few or many, or as a class for expanded clones.

D: -; J: TRBJ2-5; V: TRBV6-1; size: -; DNA: TGTGCCAGCGAATTCGGAGAGACCCAGTACTTC; CDR3: CASEFGETQYF
D: TRBD1; J: TRBJ2-2; V: TRBV2; size: few; DNA: TGTGCCAGCGTCCTACAGGGGGGCACCGGGGAGCTGTTTTTT; CDR3: CASVLQGGTGELFF
D: -; J: TRBJ2-1; V: TRBV5-1; size: -; DNA: TGCGCCAGCAGCTTGCCCAGTACCTACAATGAGCAGTTCTTC; CDR3: CASSLPSTYNEQFF
D: TRBD1; J: TRBJ2-7; V: TRBV28; size: many; DNA: TGTGCCAGCAGTCTGACAGGGGACTACGAGCAGTACTTC; CDR3: CASSLTGDYEQYF
D: TRBD2; J: TRBJ2-3; V: TRBV9; size: -; DNA: TGTGCCAGCAGCGGCTACTTAGCGGGACTCACAGATACGCAGTATTTT; CDR3: CASSGYLAGLTDTQYF
D: -; J: TRBJ2-1; V: TRBV12-3/TRBV12-4; size: few; DNA: TGTGCCAGCAGCCACCCCCGGGACAATGAGCAGTTCTTC; CDR3: CASSHPRDNEQFF
D: TRBD1; J: TRBJ2-1; V: TRBV12-3/TRBV12-4; size: -; DNA: TGTGCCAGCAGTTTAGGCCAAGGGACAGGGGCTGGTTATGAGCAGTTCTTC; CDR3: CASSLGQGTGAGYEQFF
D: -; J: TRBJ1-3; V: TRBV4-2; size: -; DNA: TGTGCCAGCAGCCAAGTGGGTCCACAGGGCAGAAACACCATATATTTT; CDR3: CASSQVGPQGRNTIYF
D: TRBD1; J: TRBJ1-3; V: TRBV12-3/TRBV12-4; size: -; DNA: TGTGCCAGCATCCGGGACAGGGGTTTCAATTTAGGAAACACCATATATTTT; CDR3: CASIRDRGFNLGNTIYF
D: -; J: TRBJ1-1; V: TRBV7-9; size: few; DNA: TGTGCCAGCAGCTTCGACATGGGGAACACTGAAGCTTTCTTT; CDR3: CASSFDMGNTEAFF
D: -; J: TRBJ1-1; V: TRBV2; size: many; DNA: TGTGCCACCCTTTACGGGGGTAACACTGAAGCTTTCTTT; CDR3: CATLYGGNTEAFF
D: TRBD1; J: TRBJ2-5; V: TRBV9; size: few; DNA: TGTGCCAGCAGCCCTCGGACAGGGGGGGACCAAGAGACCCAGTACTTC; CDR3: CASSPRTGGDQETQYF
D: -; J: TRBJ2-3; V: TRBV7-9; size: few; DNA: TGTGCCAGCAGCTCCGCGGGGAGTCTCCCAGATACGCAGTATTTT; CDR3: CASSSAGSLPDTQYF
D: -; J: TRBJ2-7; V: TRBV20-1; size: -; DNA: TGCAGTGCTAGAGAGGACGGGTACTCCTACGAGCAGTACTTC; CDR3: CSAREDGYSYEQYF
D: TRBD1; J: TRBJ1-5; V: TRBV19; size: -; DNA: TGTGCCAGTAGTATATGGGGACAGGGGGGCCAGCCCCAGCATTTT; CDR3: CASSIWGQGGQPQHF
D: TRBD2; J: TRBJ2-3; V: TRBV7-8; size: many; DNA: TGTGCCAGCAGCCACCTGGGGGCTAGCGGGTCAGATACGCAGTATTTT; CDR3: CASSHLGASGSDTQYF
D: TRBD2; J: TRBJ2-5; V: TRBV7-9; size: many; DNA: TGTGCCAGCAGCTCCGGGACTAGCGGGGTCCAAGAGACCCAGTACTTC; CDR3: CASSSGTSGVQETQYF
D: TRBD1; J: TRBJ1-2; V: TRBV5-1; size: many; DNA: TGCGCCAGCAGCTTGGGGGACAGTACTTATGGCTACACCTTC; CDR3: CASSLGDSTYGYTF
D: -; J: TRBJ2-2; V: TRBV3-1; size: few; DNA: TGTGCCAGCAGCCAAAGATCTTACCCGGGGCAGAACACCGGGGAGCTGTTTTTT; CDR3: CASSQRSYPGQNTGELFF
D: -; J: TRBJ2-1; V: TRBV7-2; size: many; DNA: TGTGCCAGCAGCGACCCCGGGATGGGCCGCCGCAATGAGCAGTTCTTC; CDR3: CASSDPGMGRRNEQFF
D: -; J: TRBJ2-1; V: TRBV29-1; size: -; DNA: TGCAGCGTTGAGGGGCGGAGAAGCTACAATGAGCAGTTCTTC; CDR3: CSVEGRRSYNEQFF
D: TRBD1; J: TRBJ1-2; V: TRBV3-1; size: many; DNA: TGTGCCAGCAGCTTTCGGACAGGAGGCTACACCTTC; CDR3: CASSFRTGGYTF
D: -; J: TRBJ2-7; V: TRBV18; size: few; DNA: TGTGCCAGCTCACCAAGTATAGGGACCTACGAGCAGTACTTC; CDR3: CASSPSIGTYEQYF
D: -; J: TRBJ1-1; V: TRBV20-1; size: few; DNA: TGCAGTGCTAGTTCCTTCCTCTCCACGATTAGGGGGAAAAACACTGAAGCTTTCTTT; CDR3: CSASSFLSTIRGKNTEAFF
D: -; J: TRBJ2-3; V: TRBV18; size: many; DNA: TGTGCCAGCTCACCATCGTCCGGGGGCCGCACAGATACGCAGTATTTT; CDR3: CASSPSSGGRTDTQYF
D: TRBD2; J: TRBJ2-2; V: TRBV12-3/TRBV12-4; size: -; DNA: TGTGCCAGCAGTTTCCCCCGGGCTAGCGGGGCTACCGGGGAGCTGTTTTTT; CDR3: CASSFPRASGATGELFF
D: TRBD2; J: TRBJ2-7; V: TRBV20-1; size: many; DNA: TGCAGTGCTAGAGAACTAGCGGGAGACTCCTACGAGCAGTACTTC; CDR3: CSARELAGDSYEQYF
D: -; J: TRBJ1-5; V: TRBV12-3/TRBV12-4; size: many; DNA: TGTGCCAGCAGTTTAGCGGGGGAGGGCAATCAGCCCCAGCATTTT; CDR3: CASSLAGEGNQPQHF
D: -; J: TRBJ2-3; V: TRBV19; size: few; DNA: TGTGCCAGTAGCAACAACGGGCCAGATACGCAGTATTTT; CDR3: CASSNNGPDTQYF
D: -; J: TRBJ2-5; V: TRBV5-6; size: few; DNA: TGTGCCAGCAGCCCGACCGGCCACAGGGCAGGGATTTACCAAGAGACCCAGTACTTC; CDR3: CASSPTGHRAGIYQETQYF
D: -; J: TRBJ1-1; V: TRBV4-1; size: many; DNA: TGCGCCAGCAGCCAAGATTTTTTCCGGCGAGCTGAAGCTTTCTTT; CDR3: CASSQDFFRRAEAFF
D: -; J: TRBJ2-3; V: TRBV30; size: -; DNA: TGTGCCTGGAGTGCCCCCGGGGCCACAGATACGCAGTATTTT; CDR3: CAWSAPGATDTQYF
D: -; J: TRBJ2-5; V: TRBV5-5; size: few; DNA: TGTGCCAGCAGCCCCGGTTCGCCGATCAAAGAGACCCAGTACTTC; CDR3: CASSPGSPIKETQYF
D: -; J: TRBJ1-1; V: TRBV7-9; size: few; DNA: TGTGCCAGCAGCTCAGAGTTTATCACTGAAGCTTTCTTT; CDR3: CASSSEFITEAFF
D: -; J: TRBJ2-1; V: TRBV24-1; size: -; DNA: TGTGCCACCGGAGGCCGGGAGTCAGGCAACGAGCAGTTCTTC; CDR3: CATGGRESGNEQFF
D: -; J: TRBJ1-1; V: TRBV29-1; size: few; DNA: TGCAGCGTGGGCCTCCTGAACACTGAAGCTTTCTTT; CDR3: CSVGLLNTEAFF
D: TRBD2; J: TRBJ2-3; V: TRBV6-1; size: many; DNA: TGTGCCAGCAGTGACATAGCGGGGGTCACAGATACGCAGTATTTT; CDR3: CASSDIAGVTDTQYF
D: -; J: TRBJ1-5; V: TRBV19; size: few; DNA: TGTGCCAGTAGCTGGGGGGGCAGGGAGGGTTTGAATCAGCCCCAGCATTTT; CDR3: CASSWGGREGLNQPQHF
D: -; J: TRBJ2-1; V: TRBV5-1; size: -; DNA: TGCGCCAGCAGCTGGGAGGTAGATGAGCAGTTCTTC; CDR3: CASSWEVDEQFF
D: -; J: TRBJ2-3; V: TRBV2; size: many; DNA: TGTGCCAGCAGTGAACAGGGAAGCACAGATACGCAGTATTTT; CDR3: CASSEQGSTDTQYF
D: -; J: TRBJ1-2; V: TRBV6-5; size: few; DNA: TGTGCCAGCAACTGGGACCGTCACTGGGACCCTGGCAGGAACTATGGCTACACCTTC; CDR3: CASNWDRHWDPGRNYGYTF
D: -; J: TRBJ2-1; V: TRBV3-1; size: many; DNA: TGTGCCAGCAGCCAAGAAGGAGCCCCCCAGCAGTTCTTC; CDR3: CASSQEGAPQQFF
D: TRBD2; J: TRBJ2-3; V: TRBV6-1; size: -; DNA: TGTGCCAGCAAGAGGATGGCTAGCGGGGATACGCAGTATTTT; CDR3: CASKRMASGDTQYF
D: TRBD2; J: TRBJ2-7; V: TRBV7-9; size: -; DNA: TGTGCCAGCAGCTCCAGCGGGAGGGCGGTCGACGAGCAGTACTTC; CDR3: CASSSSGRAVDEQYF
D: TRBD2; J: TRBJ2-1; V: TRBV15; size: few; DNA: TGTGCCACCAGCAGAGATCATGGTAGCGGGACATACAATGAGCAGTTCTTC; CDR3: CATSRDHGSGTYNEQFF
D: TRBD1; J: TRBJ2-1; V: TRBV5-1; size: many; DNA: TGCGCCAGCAGCGCCGACAGGGTTAGTGAGCAGTTCTTC; CDR3: CASSADRVSEQFF
D: -; J: TRBJ2-5; V: TRBV7-8; size: -; DNA: TGTGCCAGCAGCCCAGAGGGGTACAAGCAAGAGACCCAGTACTTC; CDR3: CASSPEGYKQETQYF
D: -; J: TRBJ1-5; V: TRBV10-3; size: -; DNA: TGTGCCATCAGGGAAGGACTGGGGCACCAGCCCCAGCATTTT; CDR3: CAIREGLGHQPQHF
D: -; J: TRBJ2-1; V: TRBV27; size: many; DNA: TGTGCCAGCAGTCCAACAGGGCTGGGTGAGCAGTTCTTC; CDR3: CASSPTGLGEQFF
D: -; J: TRBJ2-1; V: TRBV6-2/TRBV6-3; size: -; DNA: TGTGCCAGCAGTTACTCCCGGGACTCGGCTAGGAATGAGCAGTTCTTC; CDR3: CASSYSRDSARNEQFF
D: -; J: TRBJ1-1; V: TRBV29-1; size: -; DNA: TGCAGCGTTGAGGGGCAGAACACTGAAGCTTTCTTT; CDR3: CSVEGQNTEAFF
D: TRBD1; J: TRBJ2-7; V: TRBV28; size: many; DNA: TGTGCCAGCAGTTTGGTGCAGGGGGAAAGAGAGCAGTACTTC; CDR3: CASSLVQGEREQYF
D: -; J: TRBJ2-1; V: TRBV30; size: -; DNA: TGTGCCTGGAACCCTCCCCCAGGGGATCTGGGAGGCTCTTCCTACAATGAGCAGTTCTTC; CDR3: CAWNPPPGDLGGSSYNEQFF
D: -; J: TRBJ2-5; V: TRBV5-1; size: many; DNA: TGCGCCAGCAGCTTGGGGGCTCGGGAGACCCAGTACTTC; CDR3: CASSLGARETQYF
D: TRBD2; J: TRBJ2-1; V: TRBV18; size: -; DNA: TGTGCCAGCTCACCGCTAGCGGCTCCCTACAATGAGCAGTTCTTC; CDR3: CASSPLAAPYNEQFF